This TCR beta chain emerged from a study of T cell repertoires in cytomegalovirus infection. Study details: Evidence of both CMV infection and a matching HLA type came from public TCR beta signatures. Study outcomes and limitations: Ex vivo responses were dominated by HLA-C-restricted CMV-specific TCR beta clonotypes.

V shed 6 bases, J shed 0 bases, and the junction held 7 bases outside the gene matches. The CDR3 has 14 residues. The germline gives CDR1 DFQATT, CDR2 SNEGSKA (reference sequence). A word on this clonotype: Its antigen remains unknown.

TCRdb ran MiXCR on the reads and lists one entry per CDR3 protein. The sample lists around 120,000 distinct CDR3 sequences; 7% to 9.5% were seen once. Sequencing input: PBMCs. This TCR came from a human donor in good health (CMV status not recorded). Some clones in this sample may be carry-over from other donors' samples. The V call is TRBV20-1, the J call TRBJ1-1; 7 bases match TRBD1. CDR3 sequence reads: CSAARDSLNTEAFF. The CDR3 region has the DNA TGCAGTGCCGCCCGGGACAGCCTGAACACTGAAGCTTTCTTT.